The sequence of this TCR beta chain was determined in a study of vaccination and CD4 T cells after COVID-19. Overall study: The authors used overlapping spike peptides from SARS-CoV-2, HCoV-NL63, HCoV-OC43 and HCoV-229E to stimulate cells. Whole-study results and caveats: Median about 86% of reactive clones detected in convalescent patients emerged only post-vaccination. The study sampled relatively few convalescent patients and omitted early post-infection timepoints.

The assay that was used to sequence DNA from cultured CD4+ T cells was the Oncomine TCR Beta short-read assay. TCRdb re-called the PCR reads through MiXCR, storing one row per CDR3 protein. The repertoire holds more than 15,000 distinct CDR3 sequences, with around half as singletons. Details on this clonotype: The target antigen is unknown.

The treatment is: approximately nine-day PBMC culture with coronavirus spike peptide pools or control peptides (ViraFEST assay). The ViraFEST method relied on peptide pools to expand antigen-specific T cells, followed by TCR sequencing. The V gene's germline CDR1 is MGHDK and CDR2 SYGVNS. The CDR3 has 16 amino acids. Germline trimming cut 1 base from V and 1 base from J; bases unmatched to any gene: 4. This specimen was CD4+ T cells from blood, cultured in vitro, taken before SARS-CoV-2 vaccination. The receptor was isolated from a human donor who had recovered from COVID-19. This chain links TRBV25-1 with TRBJ2-1; 7 nucleotides line up with TRBD2. CDR3 in amino acids: CASSEFSGRSYNEQFF. CDR3 DNA sequence: TGTGCCAGCAGTGAATTTAGCGGGCGGTCCTACAATGAGCAGTTCTTC.